The 4 T cell receptor beta chains presented below share a single source sample, sequenced in a study of spatial heterogeneity in lung cancer (dated by TCRdb to 2018 to 2020). The library was made by 5' RACE. These reads were obtained on a NextSeq 500. The public reads were reprocessed in TCRdb via fastp at Q25 and MiXCR, keeping in-frame beta chains. Records with the same CDR3 protein are collapsed into one entry carrying the most frequent genes and DNA. The sample data list some 80,000 distinct CDR3 sequences, and approximately 8% of these were observed just once. The ten biggest clones cover 6.5% to 8.5% of the sample. The sample's time point label is to be understood as: sample taken at primary tumor resection. The sample here was PBMCs, taken at surgery. These receptors all come from a male donor with early-stage non-small cell lung cancer.

This clonotype was seen a handful of times. The V gene is TRBV6-1, the J gene TRBJ1-1; no definite D call. The germline CDR1 and CDR2 sequences are MNHNS and SASEGT. V shed 5 bases and J shed 0 bases, with 13 bases lying between them. CDR3 length equals 15 residues. CDR3 sequence reads: CASSRRGTMNTEAFF. In nucleotides, the CDR3 is TGTGCCAGCAGTAGGCGGGGAACCATGAACACTGAAGCTTTCTTT.

The sample holds a few counts of this clonotype. The chain couples TRBV18 to TRBJ2-3; D call uncertain. V was shortened by 3 bases and J by 0 bases, with 4 bases between the two germline ends. The CDR3 is made up of 13 amino acids. The germline V gene has CDR1 KGHSH and CDR2 LQKENI. The CDR3 coding sequence is TGTGCCAGCTCACCTCCCAGCACAGATACGCAGTATTTT. It translates to CASSPPSTDTQYF.

This clonotype was counted many times. The V gene is TRBV6-6, the J gene TRBJ1-5, with D uncertain. The V end lost 2 bases, the J end lost 5 bases, and 7 bases lay between the germline ends. CDR1 and CDR2 from the germline V gene are MNHNY and SVGAGI (reference sequence). The CDR3 has 13 amino acids. CDR3: CASSYVSDQPQHF. The CDR3 DNA follows: TGTGCCAGCAGTTACGTGTCAGATCAGCCCCAGCATTTT.

This chain joins TRBV7-8 and TRBJ2-3, with a weak D call TRBD2 (6 bases). Germline V gene data show CDR1 as SGHVS and CDR2 as FQNEAQ. This CDR3 contains 14 residues. V gave up 3 bases and J gave up 7 bases, with 14 bases separating them. The CDR3 region is CASSFRTKRNTQYF. CDR3 sequence (DNA): TGTGCCAGCAGCTTTAGGACTAAAAGGAATACGCAGTATTTT.